The 27 T cell receptor beta chains reported below all come from one sample, sequenced in a study of breast tumors, draining lymph nodes, adjacent tissues. One entry per CDR3 protein, called by TCRdb with MiXCR from the multiplex PCR reads. This table has approximately 100,000 distinct CDR3 sequences, 30% appearing once. Samples came from axillary lymph nodes draining the breast cancer. The sample consisted of axillary lymph node tissue. These receptors all stem from a female donor with breast cancer. Some clones in this sample may be carry-over from other donors' samples.

This clonotype was recorded many times. This chain links TRBV11-2 with TRBJ2-5; tentative D call: TRBD2 (5 bases). Germline V gives CDR1 SGHAT, CDR2 FQNNGV. The V end lost 0 bases, the J end lost 4 bases, and 15 bases lay between the germline ends. The CDR3 is made up of 16 amino acids. CDR3 bases: TGTGCCAGCAGCTTAGATCTTAGTACTAGTAGAGAGACCCAGTACTTC. Translating gives CASSLDLSTSRETQYF.

In its sample, this clonotype was seen once. Germline and junction disagree at one end, which may indicate a read error. The V gene is TRBV4-1, the J gene TRBJ1-4; unclear D gene. CDR1 is MGHRA and CDR2 is YSYEKL in the germline V gene. CDR3 length equals 14 residues. CDR3 in DNA: TGCGCCAGCAGCCTTTCGGAGACTAATGAAGAACTGTTTTTT. Protein: CASSLSETNEELFF.

The V call is TRBV20-1, the J call TRBJ2-3; 16 bases are a match to TRBD2. The V gene's germline CDR1 is DFQATT and CDR2 SNEGSKA (reference sequence). Trimming cost V 2 bases and J 7 bases; bases outside gene matches: 9. The CDR3 length is 17 residues. CDR3 region: CSARPGLAGGSGNTQYF. The CDR3 DNA reads as TGCAGTGCTAGACCGGGACTAGCGGGGGGGAGCGGTAATACGCAGTATTTT.

This clonotype was picked up many times. This CDR3 reads CASSRTGYTGELFF. The CDR3 DNA is TGTGCCAGCAGCCGGACAGGGTACACCGGGGAGCTGTTTTTT. The rearrangement links TRBV5-8 to TRBJ2-2; 8 nucleotides line up with TRBD1. Germline V gene data show CDR1 as SGHTS and CDR2 as YDEGEE. V was clipped by 4 bases and J by 3 bases; unmatched bases: 2. The CDR3 covers 14 residues.

This clonotype was picked up a small number of times. A much more abundant neighbour one base away suggests this may be a read error. The chain carries TRBV30 and TRBJ1-4; a possible D gene is TRBD1 (5 bases). This CDR3 region has 13 residues. CDR1 is GTSNPN and CDR2 is SVGIG in the germline V gene (reference sequence). Written as DNA, the CDR3 is TGTGCATTGGAGTGGGGGGGAGACGAAGAACTGTTTTTT. The encoded protein is CALEWGGDEELFF.

This clonotype turned up a few times. Since a much larger clone is just one base distant, this may be a read error. The CDR3 does not end in the conserved phenylalanine or tryptophan, so this is likely a read error. The CDR3 loop is CASSKRTSGRAYEQFS. The CDR3 bases are TGTGCCAGTAGTAAAAGGACTAGCGGGAGGGCCTATGAGCAGTTCTCC. This chain connects TRBV19 to TRBJ2-1; 15 positions match TRBD2. CDR3 size: 16 residues. V dropped 4 bases and J dropped 8; count of bases not matched to a gene: 6. Per germline, CDR1 LNHDA and CDR2 SQIVND (reference sequence).

In this sample, this clonotype turned up many times. The chain carries TRBV5-1 and TRBJ2-7; either TRBD1 or TRBD2 may fit D (5 bases each). Per germline, CDR1 SGHRS and CDR2 YFSETQ. Trimming stripped 1 base from V and 5 bases from J, with 13 bases between. The CDR3 runs 14 residues. As DNA, the CDR3 is TGCGCCAGCAGCTTGATTGGGGGTTTGGACGAGCAGTACTTC. As protein: CASSLIGGLDEQYF.

Remarks on this clonotype: This likely comes from a read error, as the CDR3 has no conserved phenylalanine or tryptophan at its end. The DNA is left out, because the CDR3 cannot be placed on it with certainty; the CDR3 is given as TCRdb lists it. The chain joins TRBV7-9 to TRBJ2-7. Ends included, the CDR3 has 8 residues. CDR1 is SEHNR and CDR2 is FQNEAQ in the germline V gene (reference sequence). This CDR3 reads CASSLVVT.

This clonotype was found many times. This rearrangement joins TRBV5-4 to TRBJ2-2; D not resolved. The CDR3 length is 15 residues. Per germline, CDR1 SGHNT and CDR2 YYREEE (reference sequence). Trimming removed 2 bases at V and 4 bases at J, with 12 bases between. The CDR3 DNA sequence: TGTGCCAGCAGCTTTTTTCAGGAGATCACCGGGGAGCTGTTTTTT. Its protein is CASSFFQEITGELFF.

In its sample, this clonotype was seen many times. The chain links TRBV5-1 to TRBJ2-3; possibly TRBD2 for D (7 bases). V lost 0 bases and J lost 8, with 13 bases in between. Germline V gives CDR1 SGHRS, CDR2 YFSETQ. The CDR3 spans 14 residues. CDR3 sequence: CASSLGGGAGTQYF. In DNA form, the CDR3 reads TGCGCCAGCAGCTTGGGCGGGGGCGCGGGTACGCAGTATTTT.

This clonotype was seen a single time. At one of its ends the junction is not consistent with the germline gene, which may arise from a read error. This sequence joins TRBV6-6 and TRBJ2-1; weak D call: TRBD2 (5 bases). The germline V gene encodes CDR1 MNHNY and CDR2 SVGAGI (reference sequence). CDR3 size: 11 residues. The CDR3 region has the DNA TGTGCCAGCAGTGAGCGGAATGAGCAGCTCTTC. Translation gives CASSERNEQLF.

Details on this clonotype: Given the absence of the conserved phenylalanine or tryptophan at the CDR3 end, a read error is likely. The limits of the CDR3 on the DNA are not certain, so only TCRdb's listed CDR3 is given. The CDR3 spells CSANSGSGQSSPLHFGN. The genes are TRBV20-1 and TRBJ2-5; the tabulated D call, TRBD1, remains unverified against the DNA. Germline V gene sequence: CDR1 DFQATT, CDR2 SNEGSKA (reference sequence). Ends included, the CDR3 has 17 residues.

This clonotype was counted only a few times. This rearrangement joins TRBV11-2 to TRBJ2-1; D is perhaps TRBD2 (6 bases). The CDR3 totals 18 residues. V lost 1 base and J lost 1, with 17 bases in between. Per germline, CDR1 SGHAT and CDR2 FQNNGV. CDR3: CASSLVFGTGGSYNEQFF. The CDR3 DNA sequence: TGTGCCAGCAGCTTAGTTTTCGGGACTGGGGGGTCCTACAATGAGCAGTTCTTC.

This rearrangement joins TRBV18 to TRBJ2-3; 7 bases are shared with TRBD2. CDR1 and CDR2 (germline): KGHSH, LQKENI. The CDR3 length is 16 residues. The trim removed 3 bases at V and 2 bases at J, leaving 8 bases unmatched. CDR3 bases: TGTGCCAGCTCACCTACAAAGCGGGGCCCCACAGATACGCAGTATTTT. It specifies CASSPTKRGPTDTQYF.

The chain combines TRBV27 with TRBJ1-1, with 8 bases matching TRBD1. CDR3 length: 14 amino acids. V shed 4 bases and J 4 bases; nucleotides not matched to a gene: 5. Germline loops: CDR1 MNHEY, CDR2 SMNVEV (reference sequence). The CDR3 protein is CASSYAGGFTEAFF. The CDR3 DNA reads as TGTGCCAGCAGTTATGCAGGGGGCTTCACTGAAGCTTTCTTT.

The gene calls are TRBV7-9 and TRBJ2-3; D perhaps matches TRBD1 (5 bases). Germline CDR1 reads SEHNR; CDR2 reads FQNEAQ (reference sequence). This CDR3 has 14 residues. V dropped 3 bases and J dropped 9 bases, with 16 bases sitting between them. The CDR3 DNA sequence: TGTGCCAGCAGCTTCGACACCCGCACAGGCACGCAGTATTTT. It specifies CASSFDTRTGTQYF.

Notes on this clonotype: A much larger clone differs from this one at a single base, so this may be a read error. In DNA, the CDR3 is TGTGCCAGCAGACTTAAGCGGGATCCGTACAATGAGCAGTTCTTC. Translation: CASRLKRDPYNEQFF. The chain has TRBV6-1 and TRBJ2-1; 7 positions agree with TRBD2. CDR3 length: 15 residues. J was trimmed by 4 bases and V by 6 bases; bases with no gene match: 9. Germline V gives CDR1 MNHNS, CDR2 SASEGT.

V is TRBV7-2 and J is TRBJ2-1; D is undetermined. Trimming stripped 1 base from V and 2 bases from J, with 6 bases between. The CDR3 totals 14 residues. The germline V gene has CDR1 SGHTA and CDR2 FQGNSA. This chain's CDR3 is CASSLVQTYNEQFF. For the CDR3, the DNA is TGTGCCAGCAGCTTAGTACAAACCTACAATGAGCAGTTCTTC.

The CDR3 protein is CSAKQGRDQPQHF. Here the CDR3 DNA reads TGCAGTGCTAAACAGGGAAGGGATCAGCCCCAGCATTTT. J is TRBJ1-5 and V is TRBV20-1, with D perhaps TRBD1 (6 bases). Germline lookup yields CDR1 DFQATT and CDR2 SNEGSKA (reference sequence). The CDR3 has 13 residues. Trimming left V 4 bases short and J 5 bases short, with 12 bases between.

CDR3 DNA: TGTGCCAGCAGTTTGCGTAACCAGGGGGCGGGGAGTACTGAAAAACTGTTTTTT. Its translation is CASSLRNQGAGSTEKLFF. The rearrangement joins TRBV12-3 or TRBV12-4 to TRBJ1-4, with TRBD1 matching 8 bases. Losses at the gene ends were 3 bases for V and 7 bases for J; bases not matched to a gene: 16. The CDR3 totals 18 residues.

This chain uses TRBV2 with TRBJ2-7; 8 bases agree with TRBD1. The germline V gene has CDR1 SNHLY and CDR2 FYNNEI. This CDR3 comprises 16 residues. Trimming cost V 2 bases and J 5 bases; bases outside gene matches: 11. The CDR3: CASSETATGVGNEQYF. For the CDR3, the DNA is TGTGCCAGCAGTGAAACCGCGACAGGGGTGGGTAACGAGCAGTACTTC.

Note on this clonotype: The junction differs from germline at one of its ends, possibly a read error. This chain connects TRBV7-2 to TRBJ2-7; 7 bases map to TRBD2. This CDR3 comprises 16 residues. CDR1 is SGHTA and CDR2 is FQGNSA in the germline V gene. The CDR3 here is CASSLESLAVSYEQYF. In DNA form, the CDR3 reads TGTGCCAGCAGTTTAGAGTCCCTAGCGGTCTCCTACGAGCAGTACTTC.

In its sample, this clonotype was seen many times. The chain links TRBV4-1 to TRBJ1-5; possibly TRBD1 for D (6 bases). V was clipped by 0 bases and J by 5 bases, with 11 bases between them. This CDR3 is 15 amino acids long. The germline CDR1 and CDR2 sequences are MGHRA and YSYEKL. Here the CDR3 reads CASSQEGQGHQPQHF. CDR3 nucleotide sequence: TGCGCCAGCAGCCAAGAAGGCCAGGGGCATCAGCCCCAGCATTTT.

The table lists this clonotype with many counts. The CDR3 is CASSQEWGSSGNTIYF. The CDR3 bases are TGTGCCAGCAGCCAAGAGTGGGGGAGCTCTGGAAACACCATATATTTT. The chain recombines TRBV3-1 with TRBJ1-3; TRBD1 might be the D (5 bases). CDR1 and CDR2 (germline): LGHDT, YNNKEL (reference sequence). V was shortened by 0 bases and J by 0 bases, with 9 bases between the two germline ends. The CDR3 runs 16 residues.

This clonotype came up once. The gene calls are TRBV19 and TRBJ1-5, with D unresolved. V gave up 3 bases and J gave up 7 bases, with 13 bases separating them. CDR3 length: 14 amino acids. CDR1 and CDR2 (germline): LNHDA, SQIVND (reference sequence). CDR3 nucleotides: TGTGCCAGTAGTATGAGGGCAGCCGAACAGCCCCAGCATTTT. Translated: CASSMRAAEQPQHF.

The CDR3 DNA is TGTGCCAGCAGTCCTAGCGGGGAGTCCTACGAGCAGTACTTC. This encodes CASSPSGESYEQYF. The V gene is TRBV6-1, the J gene TRBJ2-7, with 9 nucleotides matching TRBD2. V lost 5 bases to trimming and J lost 1 base; unmatched junction nucleotides: 3. The CDR3 totals 14 residues. Germline V gene sequence: CDR1 MNHNS, CDR2 SASEGT.

This rearrangement joins TRBV7-2 to TRBJ2-3; 7 bases fit TRBD2. CDR1 SGHTA and CDR2 FQGNSA come from the germline V gene. V lost 5 bases and J lost 0; bases outside the gene matches: 8. CDR3 size: 16 residues. The CDR3 protein is CASSLSAAGSTDTQYF. The CDR3, as DNA: TGTGCCAGCAGCCTCTCAGCAGCGGGGAGCACAGATACGCAGTATTTT.